This is a list of T cell receptor beta chains from one sample in a study of cytotoxic CD8 clonotypes in ibrutinib-treated CLL. Clones were sequenced by immunoSEQ multiplex PCR, and TCRdb holds only the in-frame ones, with some missing. The sample has about 310,000 clones, roughly 85% seen once; the top ten hold about 6.3%. The sequencing used PBMCs, collected before ibrutinib treatment. The origin of the receptors is a human donor with chronic lymphocytic leukemia. CDR3s include the opening cysteine and the closing phenylalanine or tryptophan.

v_call,j_call,cdr3_aa
TRBV29-1,TRBJ2-5,CSVGKAGGGETQYF
TRBV19,TRBJ2-7,CASSTGLAGVGEQYF
TRBV14,TRBJ2-7,CASSQAGTGIHEQYF
TRBV29-1,TRBJ1-2,CSATTQGGYGYTF
TRBV7-2,TRBJ2-3,CASSLGLAGGYADTQYF
TRBV25-1,TRBJ1-4,CASSDRGPDEKLFF
TRBV5-5,TRBJ1-5,CASSFKGNQPQHF
TRBV10-3,TRBJ1-5,CAISIQSDQPQHF
TRBV5-1,TRBJ2-2,CASSLVASVGGELFF
TRBV27,TRBJ2-1,CTSADTARGNEQFF
TRBV6-5,TRBJ2-1,CASSDQRGQFF